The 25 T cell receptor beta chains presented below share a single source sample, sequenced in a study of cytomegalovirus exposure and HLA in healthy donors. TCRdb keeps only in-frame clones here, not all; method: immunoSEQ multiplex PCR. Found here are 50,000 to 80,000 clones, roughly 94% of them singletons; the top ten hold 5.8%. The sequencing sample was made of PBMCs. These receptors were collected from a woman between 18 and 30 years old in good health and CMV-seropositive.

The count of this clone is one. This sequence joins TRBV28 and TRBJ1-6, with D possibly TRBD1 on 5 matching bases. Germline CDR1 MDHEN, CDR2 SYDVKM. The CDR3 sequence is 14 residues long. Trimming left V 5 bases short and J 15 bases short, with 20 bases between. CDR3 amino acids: CASSPWSSDILLHF. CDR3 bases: TGTGCCAGCAGTCCATGGTCGTCGGACATCCTCCTCCACTTT.

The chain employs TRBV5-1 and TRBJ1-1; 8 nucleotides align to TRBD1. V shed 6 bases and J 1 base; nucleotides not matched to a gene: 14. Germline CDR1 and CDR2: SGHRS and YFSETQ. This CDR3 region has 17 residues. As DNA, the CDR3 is TGCGCCAGCAAACCCCCTTGGGGGACAGGAGAGAACACTGAAGCTTTCTTT. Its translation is CASKPPWGTGENTEAFF.

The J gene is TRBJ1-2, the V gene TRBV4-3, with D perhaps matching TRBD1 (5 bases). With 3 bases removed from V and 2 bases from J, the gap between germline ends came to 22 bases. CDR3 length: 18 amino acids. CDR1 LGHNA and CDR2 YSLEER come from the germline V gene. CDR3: CASSHGAPLAAGNYGYTF. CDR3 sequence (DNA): TGCGCCAGCAGCCATGGGGCCCCGTTGGCCGCAGGGAACTATGGCTACACCTTC.

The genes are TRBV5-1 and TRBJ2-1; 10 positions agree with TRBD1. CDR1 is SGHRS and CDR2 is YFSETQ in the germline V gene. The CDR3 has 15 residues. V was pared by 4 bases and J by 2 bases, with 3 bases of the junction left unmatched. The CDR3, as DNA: TGCGCCAGCAGCCCTGGACAGGGGGCCTACAATGAGCAGTTCTTC. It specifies CASSPGQGAYNEQFF.

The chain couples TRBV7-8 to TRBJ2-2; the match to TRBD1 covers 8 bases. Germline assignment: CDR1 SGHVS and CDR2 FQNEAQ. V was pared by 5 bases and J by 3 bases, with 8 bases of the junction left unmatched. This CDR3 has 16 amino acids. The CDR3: CASSASRDRYTGELFF. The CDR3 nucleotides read TGTGCCAGCAGCGCTAGTCGGGACAGGTACACCGGGGAGCTGTTTTTT.

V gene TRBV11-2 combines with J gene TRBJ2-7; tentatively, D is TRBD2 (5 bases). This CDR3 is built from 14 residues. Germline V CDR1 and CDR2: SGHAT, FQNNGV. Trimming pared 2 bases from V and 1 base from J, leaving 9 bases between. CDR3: CASSLYGESYEQYF. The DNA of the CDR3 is TGTGCCAGCAGCTTATACGGGGAATCCTACGAGCAGTACTTC.

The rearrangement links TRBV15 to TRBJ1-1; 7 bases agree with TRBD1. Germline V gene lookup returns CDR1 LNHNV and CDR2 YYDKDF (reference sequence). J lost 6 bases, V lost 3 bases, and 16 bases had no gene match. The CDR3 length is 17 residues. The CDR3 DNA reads TGTGCCACCAGCAGCGCCGACACGGCAGGGGGTTCCCCTGAAGCTTTCTTT. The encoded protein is CATSSADTAGGSPEAFF.

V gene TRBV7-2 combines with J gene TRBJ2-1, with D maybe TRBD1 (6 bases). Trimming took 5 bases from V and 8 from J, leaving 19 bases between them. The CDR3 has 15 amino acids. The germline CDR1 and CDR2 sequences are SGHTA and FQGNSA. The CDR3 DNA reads TGTGCCAGCAGCAACGTGTTTGGGGGCCTCGATGAGCAGTTCTTC. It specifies CASSNVFGGLDEQFF.

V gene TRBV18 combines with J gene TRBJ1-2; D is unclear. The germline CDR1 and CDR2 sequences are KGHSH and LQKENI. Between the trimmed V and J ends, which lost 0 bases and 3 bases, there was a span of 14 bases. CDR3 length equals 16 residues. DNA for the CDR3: TGTGCCAGCTCACCACCGGTCGGGGTACTTCACTATGGCTACACCTTC. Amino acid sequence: CASSPPVGVLHYGYTF.

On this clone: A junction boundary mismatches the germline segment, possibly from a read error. CDR3 region: CASSQGSRERENF. For the CDR3, the DNA is TGTGCCAGCAGCCAAGGAAGTAGGGAGCGGGAGAATTTT. The rearrangement uses TRBV4-2 and TRBJ2-3; 8 positions match TRBD2. Per germline, CDR1 LGHNA and CDR2 YNFKEQ. The CDR3 is 13 residues long.

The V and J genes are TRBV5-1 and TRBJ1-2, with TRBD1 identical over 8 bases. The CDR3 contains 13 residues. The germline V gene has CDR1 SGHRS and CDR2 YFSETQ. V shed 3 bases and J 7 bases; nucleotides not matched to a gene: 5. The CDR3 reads CASSYTGGSGYTF. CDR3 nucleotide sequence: TGCGCCAGCAGCTATACAGGGGGATCTGGCTACACCTTC.

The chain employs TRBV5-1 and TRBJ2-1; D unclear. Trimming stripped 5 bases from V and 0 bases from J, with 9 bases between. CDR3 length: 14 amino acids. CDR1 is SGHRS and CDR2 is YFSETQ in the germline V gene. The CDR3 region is CASSGTNSYNEQFF. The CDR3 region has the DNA TGCGCCAGCAGTGGCACCAACTCCTACAATGAGCAGTTCTTC.

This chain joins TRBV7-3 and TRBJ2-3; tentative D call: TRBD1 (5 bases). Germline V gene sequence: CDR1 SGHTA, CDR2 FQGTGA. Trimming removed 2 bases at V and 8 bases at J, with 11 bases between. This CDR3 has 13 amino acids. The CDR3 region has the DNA TGTGCCAGCAGCTTAGAAGGGGTCGCTACGCAGTATTTT. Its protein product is CASSLEGVATQYF. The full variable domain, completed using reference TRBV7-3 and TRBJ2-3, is GAGVSQTPSNKVTEKGKYVELRCDPISGHTALYWYRQSLGQGPEFLIYFQGTGAADDSGLPNDRFFAVRPEGSVSTLKIQRTERGDSAVYLCASSLEGVATQYFGPGTRLTVL.

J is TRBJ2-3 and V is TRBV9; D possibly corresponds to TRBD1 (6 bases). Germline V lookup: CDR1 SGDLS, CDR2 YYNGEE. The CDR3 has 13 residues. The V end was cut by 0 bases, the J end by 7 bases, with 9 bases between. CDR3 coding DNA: TGTGCCAGCAGCGTAGCAGGGACAAATACGCAGTATTTT. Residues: CASSVAGTNTQYF.

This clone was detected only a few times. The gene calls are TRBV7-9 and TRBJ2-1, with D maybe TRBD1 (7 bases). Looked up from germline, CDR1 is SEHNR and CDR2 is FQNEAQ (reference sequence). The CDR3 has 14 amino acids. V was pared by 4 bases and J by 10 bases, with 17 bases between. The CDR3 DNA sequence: TGTGCCAGCAGCTCCCAGGGGGTAAGCGGGGAGCAGTTCTTC. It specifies CASSSQGVSGEQFF.

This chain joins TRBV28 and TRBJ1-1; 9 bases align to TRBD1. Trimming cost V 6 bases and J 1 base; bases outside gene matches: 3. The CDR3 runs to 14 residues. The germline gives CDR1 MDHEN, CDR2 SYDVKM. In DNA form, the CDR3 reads TGTGCCAGCAGGGGGACAGGGAAGAACACTGAAGCTTTCTTT. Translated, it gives CASRGTGKNTEAFF. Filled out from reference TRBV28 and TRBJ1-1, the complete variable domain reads DVKVTQSSRYLVKRTGEKVFLECVQDMDHENMFWYRQDPGLGLRLIYFSYDVKMKEKGDIPEGYSVSREKKERFSLILESASTNQTSMYLCASRGTGKNTEAFFGQGTRLTVV.

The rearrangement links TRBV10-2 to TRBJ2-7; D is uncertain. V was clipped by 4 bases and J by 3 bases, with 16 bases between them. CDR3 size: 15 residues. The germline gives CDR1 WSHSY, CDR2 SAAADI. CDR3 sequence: CASSVSRRSNYEQYF. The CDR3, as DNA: TGCGCCAGCAGTGTTAGCCGGAGATCTAACTACGAGCAGTACTTC.

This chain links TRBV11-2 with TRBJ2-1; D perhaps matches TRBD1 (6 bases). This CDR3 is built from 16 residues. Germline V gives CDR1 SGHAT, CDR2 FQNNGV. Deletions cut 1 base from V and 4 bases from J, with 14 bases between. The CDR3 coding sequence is TGTGCCAGCAGCTTAGTGACTGGGACACAGTACAATGAGCAGTTCTTC. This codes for CASSLVTGTQYNEQFF.

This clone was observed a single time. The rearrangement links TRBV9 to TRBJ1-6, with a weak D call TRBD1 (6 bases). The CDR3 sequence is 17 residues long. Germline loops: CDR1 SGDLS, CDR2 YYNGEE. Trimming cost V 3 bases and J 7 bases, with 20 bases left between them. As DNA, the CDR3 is TGTGCCAGCAGCGCCACGTTGGGTAAGGGGGGGAATTCACCCCTCCACTTT. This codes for CASSATLGKGGNSPLHF.

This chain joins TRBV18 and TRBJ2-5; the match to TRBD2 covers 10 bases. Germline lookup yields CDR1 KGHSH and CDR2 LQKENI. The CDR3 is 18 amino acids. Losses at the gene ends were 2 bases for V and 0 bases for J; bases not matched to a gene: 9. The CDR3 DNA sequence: TGTGCCAGCTCACCAGACCGCCAGCGGGGGGGGTACCAAGAGACCCAGTACTTC. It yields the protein CASSPDRQRGGYQETQYF. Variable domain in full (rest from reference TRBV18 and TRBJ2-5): NAGVMQNPRHLVRRRGQEARLRCSPMKGHSHVYWYRQLPEEGLKFMVYLQKENIIDESGMPKERFSAEFPKEGPSILRIQQVVRGDSAAYFCASSPDRQRGGYQETQYFGPGTRLLVL.

Written as DNA, the CDR3 is TGTGCCAGCAGCTACCGACAGGACTCCACAGATACGCAGTATTTT. The encoded protein is CASSYRQDSTDTQYF. This sequence joins TRBV7-9 and TRBJ2-3, with a tentative D call TRBD1 (6 bases). V gave up 4 bases and J gave up 2 bases, with 13 bases separating them. CDR1 is SEHNR and CDR2 is FQNEAQ in the germline V gene (reference sequence). The CDR3 length is 15 residues.

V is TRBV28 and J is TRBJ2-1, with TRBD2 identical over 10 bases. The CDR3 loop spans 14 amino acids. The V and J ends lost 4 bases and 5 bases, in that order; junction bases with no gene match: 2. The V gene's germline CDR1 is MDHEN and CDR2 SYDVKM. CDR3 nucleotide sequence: TGTGCCAGCAGTTCAGGACTAGCGGACAATGAGCAGTTCTTC. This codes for CASSSGLADNEQFF.

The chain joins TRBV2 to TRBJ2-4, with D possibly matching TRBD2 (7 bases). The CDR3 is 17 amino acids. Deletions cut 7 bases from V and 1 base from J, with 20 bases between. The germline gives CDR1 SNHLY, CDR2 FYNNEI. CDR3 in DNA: TGTGCCAGCACCAGGGGAGGGGAGGAAAGGGCCAAAAACATTCAGTACTTC. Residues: CASTRGGEERAKNIQYF.

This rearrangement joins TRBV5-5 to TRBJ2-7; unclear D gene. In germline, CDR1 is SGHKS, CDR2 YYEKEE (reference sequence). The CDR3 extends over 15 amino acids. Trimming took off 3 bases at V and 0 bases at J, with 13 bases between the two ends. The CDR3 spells CASSSPLWSSYEQYF. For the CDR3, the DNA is TGTGCCAGCAGCTCCCCCTTATGGAGCTCCTACGAGCAGTACTTC.

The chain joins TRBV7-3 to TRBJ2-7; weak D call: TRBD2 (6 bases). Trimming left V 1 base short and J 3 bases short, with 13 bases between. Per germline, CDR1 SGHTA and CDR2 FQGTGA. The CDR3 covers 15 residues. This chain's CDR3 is CASSLNGGEVYEQYF. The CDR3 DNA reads TGTGCCAGCAGCTTAAACGGAGGGGAGGTCTACGAGCAGTACTTC. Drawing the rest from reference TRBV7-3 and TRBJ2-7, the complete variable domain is GAGVSQTPSNKVTEKGKYVELRCDPISGHTALYWYRQSLGQGPEFLIYFQGTGAADDSGLPNDRFFAVRPEGSVSTLKIQRTERGDSAVYLCASSLNGGEVYEQYFGPGTRLTVT.